These 26 T cell receptor beta chains were sequenced from one sample in a study of cytomegalovirus exposure and HLA in healthy donors. Vbeta (60) and Jbeta (13) primers were used in the PCR. The protocol was immunoSEQ multiplex PCR, while the TCRdb copy is restricted to in-frame clones and leaves out a portion. The sample gives 250,000 or so clones, roughly 91% of which show up once; around 1.7% is in the top ten. The sequencing input was PBMCs. These receptors all stem from a girl aged 2-10 years in good health and CMV-seronegative.

This chain connects TRBV2 to TRBJ1-6, with TRBD1 matching over 12 bases. V was clipped by 3 bases and J by 9 bases; unmatched bases: 6. CDR1 is SNHLY, CDR2 FYNNEI, per germline. CDR3 length: 16 residues. CDR3 sequence (DNA): TGTGCCAGCAGTGACATGGGACAGGGGGCAGGTTCACCCCTCCACTTT. Amino acid sequence: CASSDMGQGAGSPLHF.

This rearrangement joins TRBV6-5 to TRBJ2-6; unclear D gene. The V and J ends lost 5 bases and 0 bases respectively, with 8 bases between them. Looked up from germline, CDR1 is MNHEY and CDR2 is SVGAGI. This CDR3 has 15 amino acids. The CDR3: CASSKPGSGANVLTF. Written as DNA, the CDR3 is TGTGCCAGCAGTAAACCCGGCTCTGGGGCCAACGTCCTGACTTTC.

The V gene is TRBV14, the J gene TRBJ1-3, with TRBD1 as a possible D gene (5 bases). The V gene lost 0 bases and the J gene lost 4 bases, with 13 bases spanning the gap. This CDR3 has 16 residues. Germline values: CDR1 SGHDN, CDR2 FVKESK. The CDR3 coding sequence is TGTGCCAGCAGCCAAGAAGGGGATCTTCTGGGAAACACCATATATTTT. The encoded protein is CASSQEGDLLGNTIYF. Full variable domain (missing parts from reference TRBV14 and TRBJ1-3): EAGVTQFPSHSVIEKGQTVTLRCDPISGHDNLYWYRRVMGKEIKFLLHFVKESKQDESGMPNNRFLAERTGGTYSTLKVQPAELEDSGVYFCASSQEGDLLGNTIYFGEGSWLTVV.

This rearrangement joins TRBV14 to TRBJ1-2, with TRBD1 matching over 12 bases. The CDR3 sequence is 15 residues long. V lost 3 bases to trimming and J lost 4 bases; unmatched junction nucleotides: 3. Germline V lookup: CDR1 SGHDN, CDR2 FVKESK. The CDR3 DNA reads as TGTGCCAGCAGCCACAGGGACAGGGGGCTCTATGGCTACACCTTC. Translated, it gives CASSHRDRGLYGYTF. The variable domain in full, completed from reference TRBV14 and TRBJ1-2, reads EAGVTQFPSHSVIEKGQTVTLRCDPISGHDNLYWYRRVMGKEIKFLLHFVKESKQDESGMPNNRFLAERTGGTYSTLKVQPAELEDSGVYFCASSHRDRGLYGYTFGSGTRLTVV.

The CDR3 nucleotides read TGCAGCGTGGCTGACAGGTCTAACACAGATACGCAGTATTTT. This translates into CSVADRSNTDTQYF. This chain uses TRBV29-1 with TRBJ2-3; D is perhaps TRBD1 (6 bases). The CDR3 is 14 amino acids. Germline lookup yields CDR1 SQVTM and CDR2 ANQGSEA. V lost 6 bases and J lost 2, with 15 bases in between.

The sample holds one count of this clone. The chain couples TRBV4-1 to TRBJ2-3, with 13 bases matching TRBD2. The CDR3 runs 18 residues. Germline trimming cut 0 bases from V and 1 base from J; bases unmatched to any gene: 4. Germline CDR1 reads MGHRA; CDR2 reads YSYEKL. The CDR3 protein is CASSQDPGLAGGTDTQYF. CDR3 sequence (DNA): TGCGCCAGCAGCCAAGATCCCGGACTAGCGGGAGGCACAGATACGCAGTATTTT.

The chain recombines TRBV28 with TRBJ2-7, with a possible D match to TRBD2 (6 bases). Between the trimmed V and J ends, which lost 3 bases and 4 bases, there was a span of 10 bases. Germline assignment: CDR1 MDHEN and CDR2 SYDVKM. CDR3 length: 13 residues. CDR3 DNA: TGTGCCAGCAGTTTGACTAGTCCGTACGAGCAGTACTTC. Its protein product is CASSLTSPYEQYF. Full variable domain (missing parts from reference TRBV28 and TRBJ2-7): DVKVTQSSRYLVKRTGEKVFLECVQDMDHENMFWYRQDPGLGLRLIYFSYDVKMKEKGDIPEGYSVSREKKERFSLILESASTNQTSMYLCASSLTSPYEQYFGPGTRLTVT.

This chain uses TRBV5-4 with TRBJ2-2; 14 bases are shared with TRBD2. CDR1 is SGHNT and CDR2 is YYREEE in the germline V gene (reference sequence). The CDR3 contains 16 residues. The V and J ends lost 0 bases and 6 bases, in that order; junction bases with no gene match: 1. This CDR3 is CASSLGLAGGPGELFF. The CDR3 nucleotides read TGTGCCAGCAGCTTGGGACTAGCGGGAGGGCCCGGGGAGCTGTTTTTT.

The chain has TRBV7-2 and TRBJ2-2; TRBD2 agrees at 7 bases. The trim removed 6 bases at V and 1 base at J, leaving 5 bases unmatched. From germline, CDR1 is SGHTA and CDR2 FQGNSA. CDR3 length equals 15 residues. CDR3 in DNA: TGTGCCAGCAGATTGGGGGGGAAGAACACCGGGGAGCTGTTTTTT. Protein product: CASRLGGKNTGELFF.

The DNA of the CDR3 is TGTGCCAGCAAACTTCGGGGGCAAGAGACCCAGTACTTC. Encoded protein: CASKLRGQETQYF. The rearrangement links TRBV6-6 to TRBJ2-5, with a possible D match to TRBD2 (6 bases). Trimming removed 7 bases from V and 2 bases from J, with 11 bases in between. The CDR3 consists of 13 residues. Germline V CDR1 and CDR2: MNHNY, SVGAGI (reference sequence).

The rearrangement links TRBV7-2 to TRBJ2-1; the D gene is possibly TRBD2 (5 bases). CDR3 length equals 16 residues. Germline V gene data show CDR1 as SGHTA and CDR2 as FQGNSA. Trimming cost V 1 base and J 4 bases, with 14 bases left between them. CDR3 DNA: TGTGCCAGCAGCTTAGTTCTAGCAAATTTATACAATGAGCAGTTCTTC. This sequence encodes CASSLVLANLYNEQFF.

J is TRBJ1-1 and V is TRBV30, with D possibly TRBD1 on 5 matching bases. Germline assignment: CDR1 GTSNPN and CDR2 SVGIG (reference sequence). The CDR3 consists of 13 residues. Trimming took 1 base from V and 3 from J, leaving 9 bases between them. The CDR3 DNA sequence: TGTGCCTGGAGTGCCTCAGGGTACACTGAAGCTTTCTTT. Amino acid sequence: CAWSASGYTEAFF. The full variable domain, in which reference TRBV30 and TRBJ1-1 provide the parts outside the CDR3, is SQTIHQWPATLVQPVGSPLSLECTVEGTSNPNLYWYRQAAGRGLQLLFYSVGIGQISSEVPQNLSASRPQDRQFILSSKKLLLSDSGFYLCAWSASGYTEAFFGQGTRLTVV.

The sample holds one count of this clone. The chain couples TRBV7-3 to TRBJ1-1; D call uncertain. The germline CDR1 and CDR2 sequences are SGHTA and FQGTGA. The CDR3 is 12 amino acids. Trimming left V 6 bases short and J 7 bases short, with 12 bases between. CDR3 sequence reads: CASSPGSGEAFF. The CDR3 DNA follows: TGTGCCAGCAGTCCCGGTTCTGGTGAAGCTTTCTTT. Variable domain in full (rest from reference TRBV7-3 and TRBJ1-1): GAGVSQTPSNKVTEKGKYVELRCDPISGHTALYWYRQSLGQGPEFLIYFQGTGAADDSGLPNDRFFAVRPEGSVSTLKIQRTERGDSAVYLCASSPGSGEAFFGQGTRLTVV.

V is TRBV19 and J is TRBJ1-5, with D perhaps TRBD1 (6 bases). Germline loops: CDR1 LNHDA, CDR2 SQIVND (reference sequence). V was clipped by 2 bases and J by 1 base, with 12 bases between them. The CDR3 runs to 16 residues. The CDR3 reads CASSITGTPSNQPQHF. The CDR3 coding sequence is TGTGCCAGTAGTATAACCGGGACACCGAGCAATCAGCCCCAGCATTTT.

J is TRBJ2-1 and V is TRBV7-3; TRBD2 is a possible D gene (6 bases). This CDR3 has 14 residues. Germline V gene data show CDR1 as SGHTA and CDR2 as FQGTGA. The V and J ends lost 1 base and 4 bases respectively, with 8 bases between them. The CDR3 region has the DNA TGTGCCAGCAGCTTAAGTGCGGGGTACAATGAGCAGTTCTTC. As protein: CASSLSAGYNEQFF.

The genes are TRBV19 and TRBJ2-6; 9 bases fit TRBD1. The ends lost 6 bases at V and 0 bases at J; junction bases unmatched: 9. CDR3 length equals 18 residues. Germline V lookup: CDR1 LNHDA, CDR2 SQIVND (reference sequence). The CDR3 DNA is TGTGCCAGTAGCCGTCAGGGACAGGGAAACTCTGGGGCCAACGTCCTGACTTTC. It specifies CASSRQGQGNSGANVLTF.

The chain employs TRBV5-4 and TRBJ2-7; D might be TRBD1 (6 bases). The CDR3 sequence is 12 residues long. Trimming took 1 base from V and 5 from J, leaving 7 bases between them. Germline CDR1 and CDR2: SGHNT and YYREEE (reference sequence). Written as DNA, the CDR3 is TGTGCCAGCAGCTTGCAGGGGAACGAGCAGTACTTC. Encoded protein: CASSLQGNEQYF.

J is TRBJ2-6 and V is TRBV28; D might be TRBD1 (7 bases). Trimming stripped 2 bases from V and 2 bases from J, with 13 bases between. The germline CDR1 and CDR2 sequences are MDHEN and SYDVKM. The CDR3 covers 17 residues. The CDR3 DNA sequence: TGTGCCAGCAGTTTAAGACAGGGAGGACCTGGGGCCAACGTCCTGACTTTC. Translated, it gives CASSLRQGGPGANVLTF.

The genes are TRBV20-1 and TRBJ2-1; D remains unclear. Trimming took 4 bases from V and 6 from J, leaving 7 bases between them. Germline CDR1 is DFQATT and CDR2 is SNEGSKA (reference sequence). This CDR3 has 11 amino acids. CDR3 sequence: CSATLGNEQFF. In DNA form, the CDR3 reads TGCAGTGCTACCCTCGGCAATGAGCAGTTCTTC.

This chain links TRBV2 with TRBJ2-6, with D maybe TRBD1 (5 bases). This CDR3 spans 16 amino acids. CDR1 SNHLY and CDR2 FYNNEI come from the germline V gene. V lost 8 bases, J lost 4 bases, and 18 bases lay in between. The DNA for the CDR3 is TGTGCCAGCCCCCCCGGTGTGGGGCCCGGGGCCAACGTCCTGACTTTC. Protein product: CASPPGVGPGANVLTF.

The V and J genes are TRBV6-4 and TRBJ2-1; 11 bases are a match to TRBD2. V lost 6 bases and J lost 2; bases outside the gene matches: 6. The CDR3 is 16 amino acids. CDR1 and CDR2 (germline): MRHNA, SNTAGT. CDR3 protein: CASRLTSGSPYNEQFF. In DNA, the CDR3 is TGTGCCAGCAGACTAACTAGCGGGAGTCCCTACAATGAGCAGTTCTTC.

This chain links TRBV2 with TRBJ2-7; D ambiguous. Germline CDR1 and CDR2: SNHLY and FYNNEI. The V gene lost 2 bases and the J gene lost 6 bases, with 14 bases spanning the gap. There are 14 residues in the CDR3. The CDR3, as DNA: TGTGCCAGCAGTGAAATTGGTGTTGGCCTCGAGCAGTACTTC. It codes for CASSEIGVGLEQYF.

V and J are TRBV7-8 and TRBJ2-1; D perhaps matches TRBD2 (5 bases). CDR3 size: 16 residues. In germline, CDR1 is SGHVS, CDR2 FQNEAQ. Trimming took 5 bases from V and 3 from J, leaving 17 bases between them. The CDR3 protein is CASSPNTGSLYNEQFF. CDR3 nucleotides: TGTGCCAGCAGCCCAAACACGGGATCACTCTACAATGAGCAGTTCTTC. Using reference TRBV7-8 and TRBJ2-1 for the parts outside the CDR3, the full variable domain is GAGVSQSPRYKVAKRGQDVALRCDPISGHVSLFWYQQALGQGPEFLTYFQNEAQLDKSGLPSDRFFAERPEGSVSTLKIQRTQQEDSAVYLCASSPNTGSLYNEQFFGPGTRLTVL.

The CDR3 reads CASSSLMTGMNTEAFF. CDR3 nucleotide sequence: TGTGCCAGCAGTTCCCTCATGACAGGTATGAACACTGAAGCTTTCTTT. This rearrangement joins TRBV27 to TRBJ1-1, with D tentatively TRBD1 (6 bases). Trimming took 4 bases from V and 0 from J, leaving 15 bases between them. CDR3 length: 16 amino acids. Germline CDR1 reads MNHEY; CDR2 reads SMNVEV (reference sequence).

This chain links TRBV29-1 with TRBJ1-2, with 7 bases that match TRBD1. This CDR3 is built from 13 residues. The V gene's germline CDR1 is SQVTM and CDR2 ANQGSEA. The V gene end was trimmed by 1 base and the J gene end by 8 bases; junction bases not matched to a gene: 7. The CDR3 sequence: CSVEGQGRDGYTF. The CDR3 DNA follows: TGCAGCGTTGAAGGACAGGGACGAGACGGCTACACCTTC. Full variable domain (rest looked up from reference TRBV29-1 and TRBJ1-2): SAVISQKPSRDICQRGTSLTIQCQVDSQVTMMFWYRQQPGQSLTLIATANQGSEATYESGFVIDKFPISRPNLTFSTLTVSNMSPEDSSIYLCSVEGQGRDGYTFGSGTRLTVV.

The rearrangement joins TRBV19 to TRBJ1-1; D ambiguous. Germline V gene sequence: CDR1 LNHDA, CDR2 SQIVND (reference sequence). The ends were cut back, 6 bases at V and 1 base at J, with 9 bases in the middle. CDR3 length equals 13 residues. This CDR3 is CASSKEGNTEAFF. CDR3 sequence (DNA): TGTGCCAGTAGCAAGGAGGGGAACACTGAAGCTTTCTTT.